The next 26 T cell receptor beta chains were all read from a single sample in a study (dated by TCRdb to the mid-2010s). Library construction relied on RT-PCR. Sequencing was performed on an Illumina MiSeq. The raw public reads went through TCRdb reprocessing: fastp at Q25, MiXCR clone calling, in-frame beta chains kept. Entries that share a CDR3 protein sequence are merged under the most common genes and DNA. Counted in this sample were more than 550,000 distinct CDR3 sequences; 11% to 15% of them appeared once. Together, the top ten hold 3.6% of the sample. The sample comprised memory CD4+ T cells from blood. The receptors originated from a female donor in good health, serving as a healthy control.

This clonotype was seen a few times. Here the CDR3 DNA reads TGTGCCAGCAGCCAAGGGCCGGGGGGCTACGAGCAGTACTTC. Translated: CASSQGPGGYEQYF. V usage is TRBV3-1 and J usage is TRBJ2-7; 7 bases align to TRBD2. This CDR3 region has 14 residues. With 1 base clipped from V and 3 bases from J, the junction kept 3 bases outside the gene matches. Germline CDR1 is LGHDT and CDR2 is YNNKEL (reference sequence).

This clonotype was counted once. The chain employs TRBV18 and TRBJ1-5, with 9 nucleotides matching TRBD1. The CDR3 contains 15 residues. Germline trimming cut 0 bases from V and 6 bases from J; bases unmatched to any gene: 3. The germline V gene has CDR1 KGHSH and CDR2 LQKENI. Here the CDR3 reads CASSPPTGGGQPQHF. The DNA of the CDR3 is TGTGCCAGCTCACCACCGACAGGGGGAGGTCAGCCCCAGCATTTT.

The chain recombines TRBV18 with TRBJ2-7; either TRBD1 or TRBD2 may supply D (5 bases each). This CDR3 region has 16 residues. Germline V gene lookup returns CDR1 KGHSH and CDR2 LQKENI. The V end was cut by 0 bases, the J end by 0 bases, with 12 bases between. CDR3 in amino acids: CASSPPGASASYEQYF. Here the CDR3 DNA reads TGTGCCAGCTCACCACCCGGGGCCAGCGCCTCCTACGAGCAGTACTTC.

This clonotype was seen a handful of times. This rearrangement joins TRBV6-5 to TRBJ1-5; TRBD1 is a possible D gene (6 bases). Trimming stripped 5 bases from V and 7 bases from J, with 15 bases between. The CDR3 has 14 residues. Germline CDR1 MNHEY, CDR2 SVGAGI. The CDR3 region has the DNA TGTGCCAGCAGTCGAACAGGTCAGGGGCAGCCCCAGCATTTT. Its protein is CASSRTGQGQPQHF.

This clonotype was recorded a few times. The chain links TRBV3-1 to TRBJ1-2; D is unclear. CDR1 and CDR2 (germline): LGHDT, YNNKEL (reference sequence). V lost 0 bases and J lost 4, with 12 bases in between. CDR3 length: 15 residues. The CDR3 nucleotides are TGTGCCAGCAGCCAAGAGGAGGGTCGTGGCTATGGCTACACCTTC. Translation gives CASSQEEGRGYGYTF. Using reference TRBV3-1 and TRBJ1-2 for the parts outside the CDR3, the full variable domain is DTAVSQTPKYLVTQMGNDKSIKCEQNLGHDTMYWYKQDSKKFLKIMFSYNNKELIINETVPNRFSPKSPDKAHLNLHINSLELGDSAVYFCASSQEEGRGYGYTFGSGTRLTVV.

As concerns this clonotype: Germline is not matched at one junction end, which may reflect a read error. V is TRBV7-9 and J is TRBJ1-5; D is perhaps TRBD1 (5 bases). Germline CDR1 is SEHNR and CDR2 is FQNEAQ (reference sequence). CDR3 length equals 14 residues. CDR3 sequence reads: CGSSQGRHNQPQHF. The CDR3 DNA reads as TGTGGCAGCAGCCAGGGACGACACAATCAGCCCCAGCATTTT.

The chain uses TRBV20-1 and TRBJ2-7, with TRBD2 as a possible D gene (6 bases). Trimming took off 3 bases at V and 9 bases at J, with 18 bases between the two ends. The CDR3 runs to 13 residues. CDR1 is DFQATT, CDR2 SNEGSKA, per germline (reference sequence). The CDR3, as DNA: TGCAGTGCTAGGACGGGAGAGGTCGGGGGGCAGTACTTC. It codes for CSARTGEVGGQYF.

The CDR3 DNA is TGTGCCAGCAGTGCCTATGGGGTGGGGAATGAAAAACTGTTTTTT. This encodes CASSAYGVGNEKLFF. The V and J genes are TRBV28 and TRBJ1-4; D remains ambiguous. V was shortened by 5 bases and J by 5 bases, with 15 bases between the two germline ends. Germline V gives CDR1 MDHEN, CDR2 SYDVKM. CDR3 length equals 15 residues.

In its sample, this clonotype was seen a few times. J is TRBJ1-4 and V is TRBV15; D gene unclear. CDR1 and CDR2 from the germline V gene are LNHNV and YYDKDF (reference sequence). The ends were cut back, 3 bases at V and 2 bases at J, with 10 bases in the middle. The CDR3 totals 15 residues. CDR3 in DNA: TGTGCCACCAGCAGCCCCCCCCCGACTAATGAAAAACTGTTTTTT. Amino acid sequence: CATSSPPPTNEKLFF.

The CDR3 protein is CAITTAYSYEQYF. The CDR3 DNA reads TGCGCCATTACAACAGCCTACTCCTACGAGCAGTACTTC. V is TRBV23-1 and J is TRBJ2-7; D not certain. Being an ORF, TRBV23-1 has a function that is uncertain. V lost 10 bases and J lost 0, with 13 bases in between. The CDR3 consists of 13 residues.

V usage is TRBV11-2 and J usage is TRBJ2-5; TRBD1 is a possible D gene (6 bases). The CDR3 is made up of 16 amino acids. Germline CDR1 and CDR2: SGHAT and FQNNGV. Between the trimmed V and J ends, which lost 7 bases and 2 bases, there was a span of 20 bases. CDR3: CASTPRSGTLQETQYF. CDR3 nucleotides: TGTGCCAGCACTCCGCGTTCGGGGACATTGCAAGAGACCCAGTACTTC.

This clonotype has ten or more counts. This CDR3 is CAISERGLAGGENIQYF. The CDR3 nucleotides are TGTGCCATCAGTGAACGGGGACTAGCGGGAGGAGAAAACATTCAGTACTTC. The gene calls are TRBV10-3 and TRBJ2-4, with TRBD2 matching 15 bases. V gave up 3 bases and J gave up 5 bases; unmatched junction bases: 5. The germline gives CDR1 ENHRY, CDR2 SYGVKD. The CDR3 is 17 amino acids.

This clonotype was counted many times. The chain joins TRBV6-5 to TRBJ2-2, with a weak D call TRBD2 (7 bases). Germline values: CDR1 MNHEY, CDR2 SVGAGI. This CDR3 is built from 15 residues. Trimming removed 6 bases from V and 0 bases from J, with 11 bases in between. CDR3 protein: CASRIGGANTGELFF. CDR3 bases: TGTGCCAGCAGGATAGGGGGGGCGAACACCGGGGAGCTGTTTTTT.

This clonotype was detected ten times or more. The chain uses TRBV19 and TRBJ2-3; 9 bases match TRBD1. The CDR3 contains 14 residues. V lost 5 bases and J lost 6; bases outside the gene matches: 6. Germline-derived CDR1 and CDR2 are LNHDA and SQIVND (reference sequence). DNA of the CDR3: TGTGCCAGTAGTCTAGGGACAGGGTTGGATACGCAGTATTTT. Translating it yields CASSLGTGLDTQYF.

Many counts were recorded for this clonotype. The V gene is TRBV6-5, the J gene TRBJ2-1; 7 nucleotides match TRBD2. Germline V gives CDR1 MNHEY, CDR2 SVGAGI. Trimming cost V 4 bases and J 8 bases; bases outside gene matches: 5. The CDR3 consists of 13 residues. CDR3 bases: TGTGCCAGCAGTTTCAATAGCGGGCATGAGCAGTTCTTC. Residues: CASSFNSGHEQFF.

The chain joins TRBV20-1 to TRBJ1-6, with D uncertain. Germline loops: CDR1 DFQATT, CDR2 SNEGSKA (reference sequence). V was pared by 4 bases and J by 15 bases, with 16 bases between. The CDR3 extends over 12 amino acids. As DNA, the CDR3 is TGCAGTGCTATAGCACCCGGTGAGGTCCTCCACTTT. It translates to CSAIAPGEVLHF.

The V call is TRBV5-8, the J call TRBJ2-5; D perhaps matches TRBD1 (6 bases). V lost 5 bases, J lost 5 bases, and 16 bases lay in between. This CDR3 spans 14 amino acids. Germline V CDR1 and CDR2: SGHTS, YDEGEE. The CDR3 protein is CASSYTGFGETQYF. The CDR3 coding sequence is TGTGCCAGCAGTTATACAGGGTTCGGTGAGACCCAGTACTTC.

This clonotype was recorded many times. This chain links TRBV7-9 with TRBJ2-7; 7 positions agree with TRBD1. Germline V gene lookup returns CDR1 SEHNR and CDR2 FQNEAQ (reference sequence). The CDR3 totals 15 residues. The J segment lost 7 bases and the V segment lost 5 bases, leaving 14 bases of the junction unmatched. The CDR3 protein is CASSQDGTVSVEQYF. The CDR3 DNA reads TGTGCCAGCAGCCAAGACGGGACAGTCTCGGTTGAGCAGTACTTC. Full variable domain (remainder filled in from reference TRBV7-9 and TRBJ2-7): DTGVSQNPRHKITKRGQNVTFRCDPISEHNRLYWYRQTLGQGPEFLTYFQNEAQLEKSRLLSDRFSAERPKGSFSTLEIQRTEQGDSAMYLCASSQDGTVSVEQYFGPGTRLTVT.

This clonotype showed up just a few times. J is TRBJ1-5 and V is TRBV12-3 or TRBV12-4; D is ambiguous. CDR3 length: 12 amino acids. V lost 6 bases and J 5 bases, leaving 8 bases between the germline ends. This CDR3 reads CASRRNDQPQHF. DNA for the CDR3: TGTGCCAGCAGGCGGAATGATCAGCCCCAGCATTTT.

This clonotype was recorded a few times. V is TRBV4-3 and J is TRBJ2-5, with 7 bases that match TRBD2. Trimming took 2 bases from V and 5 from J; bases not matched to a gene: 8. CDR3 length: 15 residues. Germline values: CDR1 LGHNA, CDR2 YSLEER. CDR3 bases: TGCGCCAGCAGCCAATCGTGGGAGGGGCGGGAGACCCAGTACTTC. Translated, it gives CASSQSWEGRETQYF.

The V and J genes are TRBV6-1 and TRBJ2-5, with D perhaps TRBD2 (7 bases). V dropped 3 bases and J dropped 3 bases, with 14 bases sitting between them. The CDR3 is 15 residues long. Germline V gene data show CDR1 as MNHNS and CDR2 as SASEGT. The CDR3 DNA reads TGTGCCAGCAGTGAGGGGAGGGCAGGGGAAGAGACCCAGTACTTC. As protein: CASSEGRAGEETQYF.

This clonotype was picked up many times. This CDR3 reads CAIRDTTSTDTQYF. The CDR3 bases are TGTGCCATACGGGACACCACTAGCACAGATACGCAGTATTTT. The genes are TRBV10-3 and TRBJ2-3, with D possibly being TRBD1 (6 bases). The length of the CDR3 is 14 residues. With 9 bases removed from V and 0 bases from J, the gap between germline ends came to 13 bases. CDR1 and CDR2 from the germline V gene are ENHRY and SYGVKD.

This clonotype has just a few counts. This chain connects TRBV7-3 to TRBJ2-3; unclear D gene. The CDR3 is 16 amino acids. The V gene lost 5 bases and the J gene lost 3 bases, with 18 bases spanning the gap. Germline V gene sequence: CDR1 SGHTA, CDR2 FQGTGA. This CDR3 reads CASSNSPQPTTDTQYF. CDR3 nucleotides: TGTGCCAGCAGCAATTCTCCCCAACCTACTACAGATACGCAGTATTTT.

This clonotype came up many times. The chain combines TRBV10-3 with TRBJ1-3; no clear D gene. Trimming removed 6 bases at V and 0 bases at J, with 9 bases between. This CDR3 spans 14 amino acids. Looked up from germline, CDR1 is ENHRY and CDR2 is SYGVKD. CDR3 sequence (DNA): TGTGCCATCAGGCAGTCTAGCTCTGGAAACACCATATATTTT. Translated: CAIRQSSSGNTIYF.

The chain uses TRBV2 and TRBJ2-5; D possibly corresponds to TRBD2 (5 bases). The CDR3 runs to 14 residues. Germline lookup yields CDR1 SNHLY and CDR2 FYNNEI. Trimming removed 4 bases at V and 2 bases at J, with 11 bases between. The CDR3 sequence: CASSGGLGQETQYF. The CDR3 region has the DNA TGTGCCAGCAGTGGAGGACTGGGACAAGAGACCCAGTACTTC.

This clonotype was detected only a few times. The rearrangement links TRBV7-3 to TRBJ2-2, with D possibly being TRBD2 (5 bases). Germline CDR1 is SGHTA and CDR2 is FQGTGA. The CDR3 has 16 residues. The V end was cut by 1 base, the J end by 2 bases, with 11 bases between. The CDR3 loop reads CASSLMASPNTGELFF. In DNA form, the CDR3 reads TGTGCCAGCAGCTTAATGGCTAGCCCCAACACCGGGGAGCTGTTTTTT.